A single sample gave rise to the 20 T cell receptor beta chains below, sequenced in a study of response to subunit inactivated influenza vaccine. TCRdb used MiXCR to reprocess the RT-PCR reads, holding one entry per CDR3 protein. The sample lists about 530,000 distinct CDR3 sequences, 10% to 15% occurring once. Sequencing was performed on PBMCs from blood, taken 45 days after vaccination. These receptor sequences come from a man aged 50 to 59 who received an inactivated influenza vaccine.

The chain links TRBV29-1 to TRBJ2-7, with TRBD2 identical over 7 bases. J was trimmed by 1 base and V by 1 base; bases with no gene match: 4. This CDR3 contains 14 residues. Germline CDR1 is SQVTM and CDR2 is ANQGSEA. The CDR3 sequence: CSVEGWEGSYEQYF. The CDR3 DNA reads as TGCAGCGTTGAAGGATGGGAGGGGTCCTACGAGCAGTACTTC.

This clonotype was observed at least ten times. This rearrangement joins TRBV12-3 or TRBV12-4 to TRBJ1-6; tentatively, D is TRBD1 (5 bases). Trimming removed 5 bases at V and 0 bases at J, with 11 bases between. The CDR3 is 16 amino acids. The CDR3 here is CASSEPRGSYNSPLHF. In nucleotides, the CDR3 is TGTGCCAGCAGTGAACCAAGGGGCTCCTATAATTCACCCCTCCACTTT.

The CDR3 sequence: CASSQDHNGAPYNEQFF. The CDR3 DNA reads as TGCGCCAGCAGCCAAGACCACAATGGCGCGCCCTACAATGAGCAGTTCTTC. The gene calls are TRBV4-3 and TRBJ2-1; D gene ambiguous. The V gene's germline CDR1 is LGHNA and CDR2 YSLEER. This CDR3 is built from 17 residues. V was clipped by 0 bases and J by 2 bases, with 14 bases between them.

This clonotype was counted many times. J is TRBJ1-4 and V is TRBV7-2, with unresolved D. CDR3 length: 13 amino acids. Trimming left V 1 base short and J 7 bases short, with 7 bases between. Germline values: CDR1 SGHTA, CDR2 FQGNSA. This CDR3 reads CASSLVSGEKLFF. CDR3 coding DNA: TGTGCCAGCAGCTTAGTGAGTGGTGAAAAACTGTTTTTT.

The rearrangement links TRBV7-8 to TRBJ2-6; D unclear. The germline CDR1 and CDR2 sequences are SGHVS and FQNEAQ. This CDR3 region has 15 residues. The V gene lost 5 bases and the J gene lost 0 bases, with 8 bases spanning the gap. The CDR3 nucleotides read TGTGCCAGCAGCCGAGCAGTCTCTGGGGCCAACGTCCTGACTTTC. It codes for CASSRAVSGANVLTF.

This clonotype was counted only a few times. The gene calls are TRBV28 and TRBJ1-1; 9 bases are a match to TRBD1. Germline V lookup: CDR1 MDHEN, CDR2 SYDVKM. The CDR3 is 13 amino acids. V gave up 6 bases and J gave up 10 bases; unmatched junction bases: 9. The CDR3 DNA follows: TGTGCCAGCAGCCGACCCGGGACAGGGTTAGCTTTCTTT. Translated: CASSRPGTGLAFF.

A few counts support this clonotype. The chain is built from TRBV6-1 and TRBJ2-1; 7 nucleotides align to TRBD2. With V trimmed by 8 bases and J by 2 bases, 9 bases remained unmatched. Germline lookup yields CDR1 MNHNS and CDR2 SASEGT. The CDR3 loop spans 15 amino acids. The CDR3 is CASREGRGAYNEQFF. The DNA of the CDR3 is TGTGCCAGCCGCGAGGGGAGGGGAGCCTACAATGAGCAGTTCTTC.

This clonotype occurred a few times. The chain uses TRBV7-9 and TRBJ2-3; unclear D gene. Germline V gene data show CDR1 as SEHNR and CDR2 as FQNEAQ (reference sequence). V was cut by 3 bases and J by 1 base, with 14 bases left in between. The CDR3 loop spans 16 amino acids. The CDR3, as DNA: TGTGCCAGCAGCTTCAATGTGGGCTTGGGCACAGATACGCAGTATTTT. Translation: CASSFNVGLGTDTQYF.

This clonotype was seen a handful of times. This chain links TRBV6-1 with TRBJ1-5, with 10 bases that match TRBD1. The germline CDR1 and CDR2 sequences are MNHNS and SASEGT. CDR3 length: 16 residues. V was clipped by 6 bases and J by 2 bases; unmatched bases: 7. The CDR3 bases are TGTGCCAGCAGATTGACAGGGGGCGACGGCAATCAGCCCCAGCATTTT. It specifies CASRLTGGDGNQPQHF.

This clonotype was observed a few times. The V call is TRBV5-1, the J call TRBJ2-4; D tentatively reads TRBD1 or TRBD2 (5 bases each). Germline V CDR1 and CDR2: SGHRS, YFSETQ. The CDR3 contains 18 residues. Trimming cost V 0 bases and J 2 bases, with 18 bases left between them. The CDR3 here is CASSLGGFGSESKNIQYF. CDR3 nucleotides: TGCGCCAGCAGCTTGGGGGGGTTCGGCAGCGAGTCCAAAAACATTCAGTACTTC. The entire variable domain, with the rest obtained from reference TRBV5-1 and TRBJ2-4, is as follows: KAGVTQTPRYLIKTRGQQVTLSCSPISGHRSVSWYQQTPGQGLQFLFEYFSETQRNKGNFPGRFSGRQFSNSRSEMNVSTLELGDSALYLCASSLGGFGSESKNIQYFGAGTRLSVL.

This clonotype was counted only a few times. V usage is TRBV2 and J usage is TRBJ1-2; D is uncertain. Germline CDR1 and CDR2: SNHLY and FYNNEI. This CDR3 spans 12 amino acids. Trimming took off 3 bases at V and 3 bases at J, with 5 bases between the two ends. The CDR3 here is CASSDGYYGYTF. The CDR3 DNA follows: TGTGCCAGCAGTGACGGGTACTATGGCTACACCTTC.

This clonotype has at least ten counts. CDR3 sequence reads: CASSLVPTGSETQYF. The DNA of the CDR3 is TGTGCCAGCAGTTTAGTTCCGACAGGGTCGGAGACCCAGTACTTC. The chain uses TRBV12-3 or TRBV12-4 and TRBJ2-5, with 7 bases fitting TRBD1. CDR3 size: 15 residues. Trimming cost V 1 base and J 5 bases; bases outside gene matches: 7.

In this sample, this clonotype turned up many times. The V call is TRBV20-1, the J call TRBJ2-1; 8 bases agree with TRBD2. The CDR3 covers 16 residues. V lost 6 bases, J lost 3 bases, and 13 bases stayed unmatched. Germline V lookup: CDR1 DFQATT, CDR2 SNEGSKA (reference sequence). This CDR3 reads CSARAITLADYNEQFF. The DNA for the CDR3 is TGCAGTGCCAGGGCCATAACACTAGCGGACTACAATGAGCAGTTCTTC.

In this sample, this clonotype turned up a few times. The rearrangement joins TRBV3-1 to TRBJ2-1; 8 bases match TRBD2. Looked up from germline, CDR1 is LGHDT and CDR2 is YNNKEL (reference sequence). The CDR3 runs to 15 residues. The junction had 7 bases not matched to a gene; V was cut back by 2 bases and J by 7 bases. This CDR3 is CASSQRAGGWNEQFF. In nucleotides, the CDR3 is TGTGCCAGCAGCCAACGCGCGGGGGGCTGGAATGAGCAGTTCTTC.

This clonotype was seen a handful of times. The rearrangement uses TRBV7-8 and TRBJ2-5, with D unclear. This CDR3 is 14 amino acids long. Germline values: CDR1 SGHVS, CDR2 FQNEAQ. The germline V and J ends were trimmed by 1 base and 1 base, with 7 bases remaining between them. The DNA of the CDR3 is TGTGCCAGCAGCTTAGGTACAACCCAAGAGACCCAGTACTTC. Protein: CASSLGTTQETQYF.

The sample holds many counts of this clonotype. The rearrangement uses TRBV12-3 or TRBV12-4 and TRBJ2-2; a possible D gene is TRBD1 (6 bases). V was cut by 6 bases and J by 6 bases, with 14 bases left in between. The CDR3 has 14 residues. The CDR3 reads CASSLTGQAGELFF. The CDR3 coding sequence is TGTGCCAGCAGCCTTACAGGGCAGGCCGGGGAGCTGTTTTTT.

The CDR3 DNA follows: TGCAGCGTTGCTGGGGATGGCGGTTCGGGACCCCTCCACTTT. It translates to CSVAGDGGSGPLHF. This chain links TRBV29-1 with TRBJ1-6, with no clear D. The CDR3 totals 14 residues. V lost 4 bases, J lost 12 bases, and 19 bases lay in between. CDR1 and CDR2 (germline): SQVTM, ANQGSEA.

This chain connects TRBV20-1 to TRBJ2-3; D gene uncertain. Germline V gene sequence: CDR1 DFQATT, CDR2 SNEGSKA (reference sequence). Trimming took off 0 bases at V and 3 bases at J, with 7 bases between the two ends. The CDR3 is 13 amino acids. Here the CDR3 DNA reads TGCAGTGCTAGAGACCGACTTACAGATACGCAGTATTTT. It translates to CSARDRLTDTQYF.

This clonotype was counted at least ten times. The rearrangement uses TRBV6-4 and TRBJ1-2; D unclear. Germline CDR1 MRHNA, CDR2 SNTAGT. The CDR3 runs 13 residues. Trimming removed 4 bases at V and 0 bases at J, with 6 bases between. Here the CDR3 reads CASSGGPNYGYTF. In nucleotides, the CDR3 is TGTGCCAGCAGTGGTGGGCCTAACTATGGCTACACCTTC.

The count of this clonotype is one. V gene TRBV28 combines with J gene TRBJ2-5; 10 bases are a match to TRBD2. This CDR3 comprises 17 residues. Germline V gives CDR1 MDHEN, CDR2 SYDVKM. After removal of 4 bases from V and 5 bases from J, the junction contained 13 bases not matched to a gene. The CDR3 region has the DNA TGTGCCAGCAGTTGCTCTAGCGGGAGCTCCAAGGGGGAGACCCAGTACTTC. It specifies CASSCSSGSSKGETQYF.